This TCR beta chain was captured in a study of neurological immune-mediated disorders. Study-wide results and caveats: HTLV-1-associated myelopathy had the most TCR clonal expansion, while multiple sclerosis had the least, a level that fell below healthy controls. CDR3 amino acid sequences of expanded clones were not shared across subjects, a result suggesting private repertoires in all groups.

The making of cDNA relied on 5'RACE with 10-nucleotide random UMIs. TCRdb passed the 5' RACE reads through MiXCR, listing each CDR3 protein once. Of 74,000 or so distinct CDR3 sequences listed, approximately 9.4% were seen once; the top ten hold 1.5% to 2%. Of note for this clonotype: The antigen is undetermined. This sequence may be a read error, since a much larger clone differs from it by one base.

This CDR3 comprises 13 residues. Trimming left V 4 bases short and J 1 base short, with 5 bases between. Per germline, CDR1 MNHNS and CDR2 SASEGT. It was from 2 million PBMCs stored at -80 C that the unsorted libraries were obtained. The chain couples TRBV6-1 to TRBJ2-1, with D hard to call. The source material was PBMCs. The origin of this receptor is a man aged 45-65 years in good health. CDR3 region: CASSGQSYNEQFF. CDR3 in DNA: TGTGCCAGCAGTGGGCAGTCCTACAATGAGCAGTTCTTC.